The 3 T cell receptor beta chains given below trace back to one sample, sequenced in a study of shared clonotypes between healthy human individuals. Assay: immunoSEQ multiplex PCR; the TCRdb copy retains only in-frame clones and omits some. The sample shows about 590,000 clones, about 95% of them seen only once. CD8 cells regarded as naive lacked CD45RO, were positively chosen for CCR7, and omitted terminally differentiated effector memory CD45RA+ cells. The sequencing input was naive CD8+ T cells sorted from blood. The receptors stem from a woman under 40 in good health.

The chain combines TRBV9 with TRBJ2-3; no reliable D call. The CDR3 has 13 residues. Germline CDR1 is SGDLS and CDR2 is YYNGEE. V was pared by 4 bases and J by 4 bases, with 10 bases between. The CDR3 sequence is CASSPLTPDTQYF. CDR3 sequence (DNA): TGTGCCAGCAGCCCCCTGACCCCAGATACGCAGTATTTT.

The chain combines TRBV28 with TRBJ2-7; no clear D gene. This CDR3 has 16 residues. Trimming left V 4 bases short and J 2 bases short, with 18 bases between. Germline CDR1 MDHEN, CDR2 SYDVKM. This CDR3 is CASSYQTRQPTYEQYF. In DNA form, the CDR3 reads TGTGCCAGCAGTTACCAGACAAGACAACCGACCTACGAGCAGTACTTC.

CDR3 region: CASSVEGTANQPQHF. Written as DNA, the CDR3 is TGTGCCAGCAGCGTGGAAGGGACAGCAAATCAGCCCCAGCATTTT. V usage is TRBV9 and J usage is TRBJ1-5; 7 bases are a match to TRBD1. The CDR3 runs 15 residues. V dropped 2 bases and J dropped 4; count of bases not matched to a gene: 6. Germline CDR1 reads SGDLS; CDR2 reads YYNGEE.